A selection of T cell receptor beta chains follows, all from one sample in a study of T cells in Graves' hyperthyroidism and ophthalmopathy. One entry per CDR3 protein results from TCRdb running MiXCR on the multiplex PCR reads. This table holds hundreds of thousands of distinct CDR3 sequences, 14% found once. Sequencing used blood. The source of these receptors is a woman younger than 35 with Graves' hyperthyroidism. CDR3s include the opening cysteine and the closing phenylalanine or tryptophan. The D gene is left open where the match is weak. Part of the rows lack a size; the others show once, few, many or a class for expanded clones.

clone_size	v_call	d_call	j_call	cdr3_nt	cdr3_aa
many	TRBV20-1	TRBD1	TRBJ2-5	TGCAGTGCGTACTCCGGGACAGGCAAGCGGGAGACCCAGTACTTC	CSAYSGTGKRETQYF
many	TRBV10-3	-	TRBJ1-1	TGTGCCATCAACGAGGATACGAACACTGAAGCTTTCTTT	CAINEDTNTEAFF
few	TRBV4-1	-	TRBJ1-1	TGCGCCAGCAGCCAAGATCGTATCGGCGAAGCTTTCTTT	CASSQDRIGEAFF
few	TRBV11-2	TRBD2	TRBJ2-3	TGTGCCAGCACCTTTAGGTCGACCAGCGGGAGTCCCGCAGATACGCAGTATTTT	CASTFRSTSGSPADTQYF
-	TRBV20-1	-	TRBJ2-7	TGCAGTGCTAGAGTTCCCCTGGCGGGGGAGCAGTACTTC	CSARVPLAGEQYF
-	TRBV20-1	TRBD2	TRBJ2-5	TGCAGTGCTACCGGGGGGGTCTTTCAGTACTTC	CSATGGVFQYF
many	TRBV9	-	TRBJ1-1	TGTGCCAGCAGCGAGGACACGAACACTGAAGCTTTCTTT	CASSEDTNTEAFF
few	TRBV20-1	TRBD2	TRBJ2-5	TGCAGTGCTAGAGATGACGGGAGGTTCCCAGAGACCCAGTACTTC	CSARDDGRFPETQYF
few	TRBV7-2	-	TRBJ2-6	TGTGCCAGCAGCTTAGTTGGGACATGGCGCTCTGGGGCCAACGTCCTGACTTTC	CASSLVGTWRSGANVLTF
few	TRBV5-4	-	TRBJ1-2	TGTGCCAGCAGCTTGGACAGCACCTATGGCTACACCTTC	CASSLDSTYGYTF
-	TRBV12-3/TRBV12-4	-	TRBJ1-2	TGTGCCAGCAGCCCGACCGACGCTGGCTACACCTTC	CASSPTDAGYTF
-	TRBV7-3	TRBD2	TRBJ2-1	TGTGCCAGCAGCTTAATTGGACTAGACAACAATGAGCAGTTCTTC	CASSLIGLDNNEQFF
many	TRBV3-1	TRBD2	TRBJ2-3	TGTGCCAGCAGCCGACTAGCGGGAGATACGCAGTATTTT	CASSRLAGDTQYF
many	TRBV6-1	-	TRBJ2-2	TGTGCCAGCAGTACCCGGGACTGGGCGAACACCGGGGAGCTGTTTTTT	CASSTRDWANTGELFF
few	TRBV28	-	TRBJ2-5	TGTGCCAGCAGCCTATCATCAGGGAGGTCAGAGACCCAGTACTTC	CASSLSSGRSETQYF
-	TRBV13	TRBD2	TRBJ2-1	TGTGCCAGCAGCCAGGGCCTAGCGGCTAATGAGCAGTTCTTC	CASSQGLAANEQFF
many	TRBV9	-	TRBJ2-3	TGTGCCAGCAGCGTAGCTCGATCGGGGACAGATACGCAGTATTTT	CASSVARSGTDTQYF
many	TRBV20-1	TRBD2	TRBJ2-1	TGCAGTGCCCATCCGGGACTAGCGGGAGGATTTACCTACAATGAGCAGTTCTTC	CSAHPGLAGGFTYNEQFF
many	TRBV5-5	-	TRBJ1-5	TGTGCCAGCAGCCACGCCGGACAAGGCAATCAGCCCCAGCATTTT	CASSHAGQGNQPQHF
many	TRBV30	-	TRBJ2-3	TGTGCCTGGAGTTACCCGAGGAGCACAGATACGCAGTATTTT	CAWSYPRSTDTQYF
few	TRBV5-6	-	TRBJ2-2	TGTGCCAGCAGCTACTACGGTTACACCGGGGAGCTGTTTTTT	CASSYYGYTGELFF
-	TRBV20-1	-	TRBJ1-3	TGCAGTGCTAGAGATGCCCGATCCTCTGGAAACACCATATATTTT	CSARDARSSGNTIYF
many	TRBV4-3	TRBD1	TRBJ2-2	TGCGCCAGCCTAGTTAACCGGGACAGGGACACCGGGGAGCTGTTTTTT	CASLVNRDRDTGELFF
many	TRBV7-6	-	TRBJ2-7	TGTGCCAGCAGCCCGGGGATGGGAACTGGCGAGCAGTACTTC	CASSPGMGTGEQYF
few	TRBV2	-	TRBJ2-1	TGTGCCAGCAGTGAAGGGTGGTCTAGCAATGAGCAGTTCTTC	CASSEGWSSNEQFF
many	TRBV20-1	-	TRBJ2-7	TGCAGTGCTAGAAGGGACGCATACGAGCAGTACTTC	CSARRDAYEQYF
many	TRBV3-1	-	TRBJ1-1	TGTGCCAGCAGCCCAGACCAGCGGACTGAAGCTTTCTTT	CASSPDQRTEAFF
-	TRBV10-3	-	TRBJ1-1	TGTGCCATCAACGGACGGGAGAACACTGAAGCTTTCTTT	CAINGRENTEAFF
-	TRBV20-1	TRBD1	TRBJ2-1	TGCAGTGCTAGAGGTCCGGACAGGGTGAATGAGCAGTTCTTC	CSARGPDRVNEQFF
few	TRBV14	TRBD2	TRBJ2-1	TGTGCCAGCAGCCAAGTTTTCGGGAGGGCCGCTTACAATGAGCAGTTCTTC	CASSQVFGRAAYNEQFF
-	TRBV27	TRBD2	TRBJ2-5	TGTGCCAGCAGTTCCCGGACTAGCTCGGGAGAGACCCAGTACTTC	CASSSRTSSGETQYF
-	TRBV28	-	TRBJ2-1	TGTGCCTGCCCTGGGGAGAAGGACAATGAGCAGTTCTTC	CACPGEKDNEQFF
many	TRBV2	-	TRBJ2-7	TGTGCCAGCAGACCGATAGACCTCTACGAGCAGTACTTC	CASRPIDLYEQYF
many	TRBV6-1	TRBD1	TRBJ2-7	TGTGCCAGCACCGAGACAGGGGGCCACAGTGAGCAGTACTTC	CASTETGGHSEQYF
few	TRBV30	-	TRBJ1-2	TGTGCCTGGAGCGGAAATCATGGCTACACCTTC	CAWSGNHGYTF
many	TRBV2	-	TRBJ2-5	TGTGCCAGCAGTGACAGCAGGGGATCTAAAGAGACCCAGTACTTC	CASSDSRGSKETQYF
-	TRBV28	-	TRBJ1-6	TGTGCCAGCAGAGCTCAGGGGAGCTCCTATAATTCACCCCTCCACTTT	CASRAQGSSYNSPLHF
many	TRBV7-9	-	TRBJ2-7	TGTGCCAGCAGCTTAGAGGGACACGAGCAGTACTTC	CASSLEGHEQYF
many	TRBV6-1	-	TRBJ1-3	TGTGCCATACAGGGACAACTTTACTCTGGAAACACCATATATTTT	CAIQGQLYSGNTIYF
few	TRBV28	TRBD1	TRBJ1-5	TGTGCCAGCAGTGGCGCGGGACAGGTTAGCAATCAGCCCCAGCATTTT	CASSGAGQVSNQPQHF
many	TRBV11-2	-	TRBJ2-2	TGTGCCAGCACAAGGACTGCGGGTTCCGGGGAGCTGTTTTTT	CASTRTAGSGELFF
-	TRBV28	-	TRBJ2-7	TGTGCCAGCAGCCCGCAAAGAGACTCAGGGAACGAGCAGTACTTC	CASSPQRDSGNEQYF
many	TRBV3-1	-	TRBJ1-1	TGTGCCAGCAGCCCCCGACAAGGGCGAGCTTTCTTT	CASSPRQGRAFF
-	TRBV10-3	TRBD2	TRBJ2-3	TGTGCCATCAGCCCGGGACTAGCGGGACTAACCACAGATACGCAGTATTTT	CAISPGLAGLTTDTQYF
many	TRBV30	-	TRBJ2-1	TGTGCCTGGAGCGGGAATTCATGGAATGAGCAGTTCTTC	CAWSGNSWNEQFF
many	TRBV20-1	TRBD2	TRBJ2-1	TGCAGTGCGACAGCCTTTGGCGGGAGGGCCAATGAGCAGTTCTTC	CSATAFGGRANEQFF
many	TRBV20-1	-	TRBJ2-7	TGCAGTGCTAGTCCAGGGCCCCTCTACGAGCAGTACTTC	CSASPGPLYEQYF
-	TRBV7-3	TRBD2	TRBJ2-3	TGTGCCAGCAGCCCCACACCGGGACTACTTTTTGATCAGTATTTT	CASSPTPGLLFDQYF
-	TRBV10-2	-	TRBJ1-5	TGCGCCAGCAGTGAGTCAAGGAGTATGAGGCAGCCCCAGCATTTT	CASSESRSMRQPQHF
many	TRBV28	-	TRBJ1-2	TGTGCCAGCACTCGGAAAGCACGTGGCTACACCTTC	CASTRKARGYTF
-	TRBV5-1	TRBD2	TRBJ2-1	TGCGCCAGCAGCTTACCGGGAGGGCCGAGGAATGAGCAGTTCTTC	CASSLPGGPRNEQFF
-	TRBV18	TRBD2	TRBJ2-7	TGTGCCAGCTCACCACCCGGGGGACTAGTTCTTAGTGAGCAGTACTTC	CASSPPGGLVLSEQYF